This T cell receptor beta chain stems from a study of beta chain features in type 1 diabetes (dated by TCRdb to 2017 to 2018). Study-wide context: Mean age, gender distribution, total cell number and subset yield did not differ between patients and healthy donors. Across all samples, 90 million to 130 million sorted cells were examined, and cell number per subset correlated strongly with RNA yield. In the study, recently diagnosed type 1 diabetes patients and matched healthy donors were compared on the TCRB repertoires of their sorted circulating CD4+ T cell subsets. Naive and central memory subsets were obtained from all 30 or so donors, but regulatory and stem cell-like memory subsets were isolated from only 8 patients and roughly eight healthy donors. What the work shows at the level of the full study, not this receptor alone: Naive, central memory and regulatory TCRB repertoires appeared to be more alike among patients than among healthy donors. Sequencing cDNA rather than genomic DNA could over-represent highly expressing activated cells, although activation and CD3 levels did not differ between groups. PCR might favor shorter templates, but patient and control samples were amplified and corrected together, so any skew would affect both groups equally. Patients with type 1 diabetes made fewer insertions and deleted more nucleotides at VDJ recombination sites, implying thymic rearrangement abnormalities. A moderate but significant shortening of TCRB CDR3 length was observed in type 1 diabetes patients in all four CD4+ subsets. Only small numbers of individuals were included in the HLA sub-analyses, which left unresolved whether HLA type had any influence on TCRB rearrangement.

V lost 7 bases and J lost 4 bases; the stretch between them is 13 bases long. From the cysteine up to the phenylalanine, the CDR3 has a length of 14 residues. Only the CDR3 DNA is retained, 42 bases long and in frame from the first base. In the germline V gene (reference sequence), CDR1 corresponds to SEHNR and CDR2 to FQNEAQ. All of the isolated RNA was reverse transcribed with the High Capacity cDNA Reverse Transcription Kit, so expressed TCRB transcripts were sequenced. Deep immunoSEQ sequencing was applied to naive, central memory and regulatory T cell samples, giving an average of about 3.4 million total reads per sample. Sorted cells were lysed in RLT buffer and RNA was extracted with DNase-treated RNeasy Micro or Mini kits, depending on cell number. To prevent cross-contamination, every cell subset was processed on its own, while patient and healthy donor samples were processed together. TCRB sequences were amplified from cDNA with the immunoSEQ multiplex PCR, producing 87-bp fragments spanning the CDR3 region. The amplicons were sequenced using the Illumina HiSeq platform. In the original analysis: PCR bias was computationally corrected using synthetic template baselines, reads within Hamming distance 2 were collapsed, and singletons that could not be merged were discarded. Reads were aligned against IMGT to assign V, D and J genes, CDR3 length and insertions or deletions at six rearrangement sites. Within each subset, clonotype counts were normalized to sorted cell number, after which true diversity and Gini coefficients were computed with the tcR R package. The overlap coefficient, calculated on TCRB nucleotide sequences, was used to measure repertoire sharing. TCRdb limited this immuneACCESS table to in-frame rearrangements with V and J called. A share of clones is missing; checked studies link under half to unresolved V genes, and the rest is unexplained. Clone size and the V and J calls come from that table; the DNA yielded D and trimming. This sample holds about 28,000 clones; 65% were observed only once. The ten largest make up 2% to 2.5% of the sample.

This clone is judged medium-sized (0.01 to 0.1%). The specificity of this receptor is unknown. The input lacks base qualities; no much larger clone sits a single base away. From each donor, a single peripheral blood sample of about 100 mL on average was drawn into heparinised tubes. Naive, central memory, regulatory and stem cell-like memory CD4+ T cells were sorted on a BD FACSAria II using a panel including CD45RO, CCR7, CD25, CD127, CD95 and CD27. All sorted populations exceeded 95% purity. PBMCs were isolated right away by Lymphoprep density gradient centrifugation and were stained directly, without culture. To minimize batch effects, samples were stained and sorted in pairs, one healthy donor with one patient per experiment.

Sample: Tregs from blood. Interpreted using the paper, the cell subset or site label stands for: regulatory CD4+ T cells. The receptor was derived from a young woman with type 1 diabetes. The chain uses TRBV7-9 and TRBJ1-4; TRBD1 is a possible D gene, resting on 6 matching bases. The base sequence is TGTGCCAGCACCGAACAGGGAAATAATGAAAAACTGTTTTTT. Its amino acids are CASTEQGNNEKLFF. The reference TRBV7-9 and TRBJ1-4 proteins fill in what lies around the CDR3, so the full variable domain reads DTGVSQNPRHKITKRGQNVTFRCDPISEHNRLYWYRQTLGQGPEFLTYFQNEAQLEKSRLLSDRFSAERPKGSFSTLEIQRTEQGDSAMYLCASTEQGNNEKLFFGSGTQLSVL.